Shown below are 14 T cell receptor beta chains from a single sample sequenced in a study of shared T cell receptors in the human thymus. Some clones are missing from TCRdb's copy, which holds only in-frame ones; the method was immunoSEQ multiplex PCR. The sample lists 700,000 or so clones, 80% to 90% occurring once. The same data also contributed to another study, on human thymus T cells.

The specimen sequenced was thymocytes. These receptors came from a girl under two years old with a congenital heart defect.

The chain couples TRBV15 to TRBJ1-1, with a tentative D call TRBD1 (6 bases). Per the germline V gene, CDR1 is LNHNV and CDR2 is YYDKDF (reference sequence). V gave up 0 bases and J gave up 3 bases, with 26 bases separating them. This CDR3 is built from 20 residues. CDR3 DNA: TGTGCCACCAGCAGAGAAATGCCCGCCCCCCTCAGGGGTCGTCACACTGAAGCTTTCTTT. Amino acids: CATSREMPAPLRGRHTEAFF.

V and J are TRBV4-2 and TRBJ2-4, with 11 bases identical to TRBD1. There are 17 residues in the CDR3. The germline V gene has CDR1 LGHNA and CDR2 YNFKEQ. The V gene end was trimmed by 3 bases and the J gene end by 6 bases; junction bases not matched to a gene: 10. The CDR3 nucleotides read TGTGCCAGCAGCCACAACGAGGAGGGACAGGGGGGAAACATTCAGTACTTC. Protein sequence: CASSHNEEGQGGNIQYF.

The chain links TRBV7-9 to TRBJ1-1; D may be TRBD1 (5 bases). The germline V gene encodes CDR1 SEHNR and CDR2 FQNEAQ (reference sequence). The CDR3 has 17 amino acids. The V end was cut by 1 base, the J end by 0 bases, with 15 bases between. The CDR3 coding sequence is TGTGCCAGCAGCTTAGATGAGGTCGTGGACATGAACACTGAAGCTTTCTTT. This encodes CASSLDEVVDMNTEAFF.

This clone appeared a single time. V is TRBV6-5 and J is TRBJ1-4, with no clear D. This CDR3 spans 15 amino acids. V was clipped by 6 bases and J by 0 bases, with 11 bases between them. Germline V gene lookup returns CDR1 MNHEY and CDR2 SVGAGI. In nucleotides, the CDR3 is TGTGCCAGCAGACCGTTCGCGTCAACTAATGAAAAACTGTTTTTT. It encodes CASRPFASTNEKLFF.

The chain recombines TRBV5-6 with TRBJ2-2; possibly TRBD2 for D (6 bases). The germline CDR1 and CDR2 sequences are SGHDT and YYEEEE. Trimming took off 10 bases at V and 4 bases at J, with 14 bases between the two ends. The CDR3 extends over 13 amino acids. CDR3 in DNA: TGTGCCGCTGGAGGGGTGGGCACCGGGGAGCTGTTTTTT. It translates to CAAGGVGTGELFF. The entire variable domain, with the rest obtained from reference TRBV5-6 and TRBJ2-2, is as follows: DAGVTQSPTHLIKTRGQQVTLRCSPKSGHDTVSWYQQALGQGPQFIFQYYEEEERQRGNFPDRFSGHQFPNYSSELNVNALLLGDSALYLCAAGGVGTGELFFGEGSRLTVL.

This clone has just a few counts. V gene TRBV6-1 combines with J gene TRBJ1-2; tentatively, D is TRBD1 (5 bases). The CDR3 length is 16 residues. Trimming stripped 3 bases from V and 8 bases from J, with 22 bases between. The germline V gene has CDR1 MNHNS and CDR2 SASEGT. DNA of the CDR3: TGTGCCAGCAGTGAGCCCAACAGGAATAAGGGTGGAGGCTACACCTTC. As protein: CASSEPNRNKGGGYTF.

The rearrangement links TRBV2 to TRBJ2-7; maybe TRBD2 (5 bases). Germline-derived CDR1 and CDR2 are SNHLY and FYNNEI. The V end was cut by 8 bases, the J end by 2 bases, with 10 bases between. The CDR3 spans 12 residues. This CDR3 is CASGGSTYEQYF. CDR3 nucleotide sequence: TGTGCCAGCGGAGGCTCTACCTACGAGCAGTACTTC.

CDR3 bases: TGTGCCAGCAGTACCATTGGCAGGGAGGGAGAAAACACCATATATTTT. Translated, it gives CASSTIGREGENTIYF. The J gene is TRBJ1-3, the V gene TRBV27; TRBD1 might be the D (5 bases). Per the germline V gene, CDR1 is MNHEY and CDR2 is SMNVEV (reference sequence). The ends were cut back, 5 bases at V and 6 bases at J, with 20 bases in the middle. The CDR3 is made up of 16 amino acids.

CDR3 residues: CASSQVPPGGWGTGELFF. CDR3 nucleotide sequence: TGCGCCAGCAGCCAAGTTCCACCGGGGGGGTGGGGCACCGGGGAGCTGTTTTTT. The rearrangement joins TRBV4-3 to TRBJ2-2, with 8 bases aligning to TRBD2. The length of the CDR3 is 18 residues. The germline V gene encodes CDR1 LGHNA and CDR2 YSLEER. V lost 1 base and J lost 4; bases outside the gene matches: 11.

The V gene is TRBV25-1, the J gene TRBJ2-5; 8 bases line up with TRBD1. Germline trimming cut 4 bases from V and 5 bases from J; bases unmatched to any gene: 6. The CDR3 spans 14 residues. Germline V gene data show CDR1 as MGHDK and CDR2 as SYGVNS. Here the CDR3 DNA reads TGTGCCAGCAGTGTCAGGGGGCCTATCGAGACCCAGTACTTC. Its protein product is CASSVRGPIETQYF. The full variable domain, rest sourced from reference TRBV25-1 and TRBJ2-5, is EADIYQTPRYLVIGTGKKITLECSQTMGHDKMYWYQQDPGMELHLIHYSYGVNSTEKGDLSSESTVSRIRTEHFPLTLESARPSHTSQYLCASSVRGPIETQYFGPGTRLLVL.

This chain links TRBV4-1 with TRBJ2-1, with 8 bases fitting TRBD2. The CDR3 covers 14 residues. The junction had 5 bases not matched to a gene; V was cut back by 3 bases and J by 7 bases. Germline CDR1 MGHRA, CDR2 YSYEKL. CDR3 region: CASSHGTSGNEQFF. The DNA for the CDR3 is TGCGCCAGCAGCCACGGGACTAGTGGGAATGAGCAGTTCTTC.

The CDR3 spells CASSPGARQDSQGNTIYF. CDR3 DNA: TGTGCCAGCAGCCCAGGTGCGCGACAGGACTCCCAAGGAAACACCATATATTTT. The chain combines TRBV4-2 with TRBJ1-3; D is possibly TRBD1 (6 bases). Germline assignment: CDR1 LGHNA and CDR2 YNFKEQ. The CDR3 contains 18 residues. Trimming shortened V by 4 bases and J by 4 bases, and 23 bases separated the two germline ends.

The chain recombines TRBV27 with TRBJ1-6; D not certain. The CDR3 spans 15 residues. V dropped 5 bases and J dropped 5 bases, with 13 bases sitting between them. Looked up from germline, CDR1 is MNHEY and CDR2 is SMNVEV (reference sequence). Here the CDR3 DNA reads TGTGCCAGCAGTACGACTGCTGACGATAATTCACCCCTCCACTTT. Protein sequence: CASSTTADDNSPLHF.

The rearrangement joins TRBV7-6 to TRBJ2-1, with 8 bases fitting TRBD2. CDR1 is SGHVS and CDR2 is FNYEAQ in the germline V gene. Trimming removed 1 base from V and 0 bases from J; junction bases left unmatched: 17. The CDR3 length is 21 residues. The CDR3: CASSLVHVLADPWGSYNEQFF. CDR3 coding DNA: TGTGCCAGCAGCTTAGTCCACGTACTAGCGGACCCTTGGGGCTCCTACAATGAGCAGTTCTTC. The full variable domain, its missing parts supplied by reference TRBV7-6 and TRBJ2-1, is GAGVSQSPRYKVTKRGQDVALRCDPISGHVSLYWYRQALGQGPEFLTYFNYEAQQDKSGLPNDRFSAERPEGSISTLTIQRTEQRDSAMYRCASSLVHVLADPWGSYNEQFFGPGTRLTVL.